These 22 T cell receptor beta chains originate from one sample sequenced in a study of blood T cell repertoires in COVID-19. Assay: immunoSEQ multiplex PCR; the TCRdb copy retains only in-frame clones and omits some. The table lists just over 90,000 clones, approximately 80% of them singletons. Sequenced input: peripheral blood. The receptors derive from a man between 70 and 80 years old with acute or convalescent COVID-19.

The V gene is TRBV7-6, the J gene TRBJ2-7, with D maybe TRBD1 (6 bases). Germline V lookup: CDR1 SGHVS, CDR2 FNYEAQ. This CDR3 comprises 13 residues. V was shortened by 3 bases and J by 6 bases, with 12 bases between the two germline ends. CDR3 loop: CASSFKQGTEQYF. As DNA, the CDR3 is TGTGCCAGCAGCTTCAAACAGGGAACCGAGCAGTACTTC.

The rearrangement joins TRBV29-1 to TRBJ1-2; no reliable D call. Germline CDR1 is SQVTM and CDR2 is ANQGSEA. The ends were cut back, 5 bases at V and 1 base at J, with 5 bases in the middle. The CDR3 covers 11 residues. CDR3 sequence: CSVQINYGYTF. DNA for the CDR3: TGCAGCGTTCAGATTAACTATGGCTACACCTTC. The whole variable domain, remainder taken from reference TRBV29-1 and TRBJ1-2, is SAVISQKPSRDICQRGTSLTIQCQVDSQVTMMFWYRQQPGQSLTLIATANQGSEATYESGFVIDKFPISRPNLTFSTLTVSNMSPEDSSIYLCSVQINYGYTFGSGTRLTVV.

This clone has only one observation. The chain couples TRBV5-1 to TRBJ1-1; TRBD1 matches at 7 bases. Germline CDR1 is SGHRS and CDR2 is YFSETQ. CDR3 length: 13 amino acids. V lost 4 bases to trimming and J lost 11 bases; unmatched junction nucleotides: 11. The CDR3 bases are TGCGCCAGCAGCCAGGGTACGGGACAGATGGCTTTCTTT. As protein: CASSQGTGQMAFF.

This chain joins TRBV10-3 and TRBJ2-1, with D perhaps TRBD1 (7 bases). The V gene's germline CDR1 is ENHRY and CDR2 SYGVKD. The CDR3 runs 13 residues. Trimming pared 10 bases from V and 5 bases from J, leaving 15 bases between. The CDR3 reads CATRTGEDNEQFF. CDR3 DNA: TGTGCCACCAGAACAGGGGAGGACAATGAGCAGTTCTTC.

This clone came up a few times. CDR3 in amino acids: CATAPGTGSAGELFF. CDR3 DNA sequence: TGTGCCACCGCACCCGGGACAGGGAGTGCCGGGGAGCTGTTTTTT. The chain recombines TRBV2 with TRBJ2-2; 9 bases fit TRBD1. V shed 10 bases and J 6 bases; nucleotides not matched to a gene: 12. Germline V gene data show CDR1 as SNHLY and CDR2 as FYNNEI. CDR3 size: 15 residues.

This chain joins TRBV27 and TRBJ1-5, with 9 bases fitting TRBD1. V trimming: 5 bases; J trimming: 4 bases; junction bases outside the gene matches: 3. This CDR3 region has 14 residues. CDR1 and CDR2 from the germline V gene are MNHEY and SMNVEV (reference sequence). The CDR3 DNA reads TGTGCCAGCAGTCCCGGGACAGGGAATCAGCCCCAGCATTTT. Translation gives CASSPGTGNQPQHF.

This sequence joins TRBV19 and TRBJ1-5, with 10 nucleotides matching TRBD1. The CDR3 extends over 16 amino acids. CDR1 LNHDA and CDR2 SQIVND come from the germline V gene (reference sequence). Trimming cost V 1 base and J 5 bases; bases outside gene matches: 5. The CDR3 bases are TGTGCCAGTAGTATAGGCGGGACAGGGGTGTATCAGCCCCAGCATTTT. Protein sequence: CASSIGGTGVYQPQHF.

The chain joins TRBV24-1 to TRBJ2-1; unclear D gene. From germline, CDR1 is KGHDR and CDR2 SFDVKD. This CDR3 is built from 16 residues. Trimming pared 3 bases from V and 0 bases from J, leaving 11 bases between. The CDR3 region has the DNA TGTGCCACCAGTGATAAACGGTCGAGCTCCTACAATGAGCAGTTCTTC. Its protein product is CATSDKRSSSYNEQFF.

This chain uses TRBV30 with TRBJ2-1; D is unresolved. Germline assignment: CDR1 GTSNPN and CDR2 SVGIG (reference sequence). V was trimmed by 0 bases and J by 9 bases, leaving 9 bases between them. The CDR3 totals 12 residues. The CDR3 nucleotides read TGTGCCTGGAGTGTGACTCAAGGTGAGCAGTTCTTC. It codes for CAWSVTQGEQFF. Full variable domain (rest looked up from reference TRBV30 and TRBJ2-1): SQTIHQWPATLVQPVGSPLSLECTVEGTSNPNLYWYRQAAGRGLQLLFYSVGIGQISSEVPQNLSASRPQDRQFILSSKKLLLSDSGFYLCAWSVTQGEQFFGPGTRLTVL.

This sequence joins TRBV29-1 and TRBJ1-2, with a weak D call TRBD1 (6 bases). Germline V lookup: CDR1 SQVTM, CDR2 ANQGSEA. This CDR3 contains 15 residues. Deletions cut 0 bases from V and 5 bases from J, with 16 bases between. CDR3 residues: CSVEDQDSLSYGYTF. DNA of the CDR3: TGCAGCGTTGAAGATCAGGACAGTCTATCTTATGGCTACACCTTC.

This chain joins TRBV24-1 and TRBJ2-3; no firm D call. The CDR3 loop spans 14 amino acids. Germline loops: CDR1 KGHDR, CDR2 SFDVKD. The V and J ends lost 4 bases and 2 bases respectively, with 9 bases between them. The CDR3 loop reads CATSDPGSTDTQYF. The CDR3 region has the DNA TGTGCCACCAGTGACCCTGGCTCCACAGATACGCAGTATTTT.

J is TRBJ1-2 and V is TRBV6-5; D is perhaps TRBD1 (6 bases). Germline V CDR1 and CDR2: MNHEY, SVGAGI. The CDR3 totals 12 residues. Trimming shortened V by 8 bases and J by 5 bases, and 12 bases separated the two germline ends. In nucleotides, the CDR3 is TGTGCCAGCTTTAGCCAGGGGTATGGCTACACCTTC. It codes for CASFSQGYGYTF.

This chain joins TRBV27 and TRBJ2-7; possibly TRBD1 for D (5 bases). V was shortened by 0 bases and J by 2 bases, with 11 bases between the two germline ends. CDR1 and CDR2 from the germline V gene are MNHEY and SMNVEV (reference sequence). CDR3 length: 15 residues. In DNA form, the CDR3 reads TGTGCCAGCAGTTTATCGGCCACAGGCACCTACGAGCAGTACGTC. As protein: CASSLSATGTYEQYV.

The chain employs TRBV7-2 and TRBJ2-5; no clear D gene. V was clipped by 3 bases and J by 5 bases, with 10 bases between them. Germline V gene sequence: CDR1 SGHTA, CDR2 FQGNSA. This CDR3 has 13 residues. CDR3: CASSLGIQETQYF. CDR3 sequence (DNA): TGTGCCAGCAGCTTGGGCATCCAGGAGACCCAGTACTTC.

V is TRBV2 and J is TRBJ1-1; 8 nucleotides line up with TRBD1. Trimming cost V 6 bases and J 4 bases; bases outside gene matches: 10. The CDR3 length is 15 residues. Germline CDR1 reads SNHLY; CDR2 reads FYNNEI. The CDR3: CASSDDRGLITEAFF. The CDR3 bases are TGTGCCAGCAGCGATGACAGGGGATTGATCACTGAAGCTTTCTTT. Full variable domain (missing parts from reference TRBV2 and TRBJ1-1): EPEVTQTPSHQVTQMGQEVILRCVPISNHLYFYWYRQILGQKVEFLVSFYNNEISEKSEIFDDQFSVERPDGSNFTLKIRSTKLEDSAMYFCASSDDRGLITEAFFGQGTRLTVV.

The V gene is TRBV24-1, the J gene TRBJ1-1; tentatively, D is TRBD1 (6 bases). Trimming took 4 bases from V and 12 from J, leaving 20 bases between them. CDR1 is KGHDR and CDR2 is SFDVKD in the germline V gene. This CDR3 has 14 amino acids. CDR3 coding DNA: TGTGCCACCAGTGACGCCGGACAGATCCCGAAGTCTTTCTTT. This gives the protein CATSDAGQIPKSFF.

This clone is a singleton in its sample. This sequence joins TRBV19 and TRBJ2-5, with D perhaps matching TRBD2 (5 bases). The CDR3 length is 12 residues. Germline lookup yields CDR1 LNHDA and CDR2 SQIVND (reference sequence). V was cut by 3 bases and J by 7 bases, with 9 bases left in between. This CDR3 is CASSMEDGTQYF. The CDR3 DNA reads TGTGCCAGTAGTATGGAGGACGGGACCCAGTACTTC.

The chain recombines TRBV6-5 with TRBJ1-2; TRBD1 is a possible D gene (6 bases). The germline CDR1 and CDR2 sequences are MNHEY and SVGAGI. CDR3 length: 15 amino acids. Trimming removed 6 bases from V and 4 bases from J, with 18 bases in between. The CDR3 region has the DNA TGTGCCAGCAGGACGGGACATTCCGGGCTCTATGGCTACACCTTC. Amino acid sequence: CASRTGHSGLYGYTF.

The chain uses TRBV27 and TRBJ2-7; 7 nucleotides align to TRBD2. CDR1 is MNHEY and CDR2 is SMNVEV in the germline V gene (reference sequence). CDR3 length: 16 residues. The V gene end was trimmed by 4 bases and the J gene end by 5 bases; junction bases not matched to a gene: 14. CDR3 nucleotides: TGTGCCAGCAGTTATGGGGGGGACCCCCCTATGGACGAGCAGTACTTC. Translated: CASSYGGDPPMDEQYF.

The CDR3 nucleotides are TGTGCCAGCAGCTCTACCGCGGGGCCTAAAGCCAAAAACATTCAGTACTTC. Encoded protein: CASSSTAGPKAKNIQYF. The V call is TRBV5-6, the J call TRBJ2-4, with D possibly being TRBD2 (6 bases). CDR1 and CDR2 from the germline V gene are SGHDT and YYEEEE. Trimming took off 3 bases at V and 0 bases at J, with 16 bases between the two ends. This CDR3 has 17 residues.

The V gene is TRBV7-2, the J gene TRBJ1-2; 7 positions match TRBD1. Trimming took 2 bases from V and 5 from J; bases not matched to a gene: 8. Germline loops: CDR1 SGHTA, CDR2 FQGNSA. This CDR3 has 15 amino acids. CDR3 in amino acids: CASSLLVQGEYGYTF. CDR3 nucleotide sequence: TGTGCCAGCAGCTTATTAGTGCAGGGGGAGTATGGCTACACCTTC.

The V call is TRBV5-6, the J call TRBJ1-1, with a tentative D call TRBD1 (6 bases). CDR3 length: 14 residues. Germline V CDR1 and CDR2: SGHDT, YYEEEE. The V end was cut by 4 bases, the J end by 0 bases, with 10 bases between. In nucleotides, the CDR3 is TGTGCCAGCAGCCGGAAGGGGGTGAACACTGAAGCTTTCTTT. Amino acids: CASSRKGVNTEAFF.